This TCR beta chain was retrieved from a study of T cell repertoires and HLA-DP antigens. Looking at the study overall: Pre-culture CD4+ samples used about 1,100 ng DNA versus around 200 ng for CD137+CD4+ sorts. Study results and limitations: Previously undetected clones averaged approximately 34% and 48% against the two alleles respectively.

Note on this clone: Its antigen remains unidentified.

CDR1 is SGHTA and CDR2 is FQGNSA in the germline V gene. Trimming removed 4 bases from V and 0 bases from J; junction bases left unmatched: 0. The CDR3 covers 14 residues. Primers targeted 54 TRBV and 13 TRBJ segments. Clones were read by immunoSEQ multiplex PCR, and TCRdb kept only the in-frame ones, dropping some. The sample carries approximately 100,000 clones, 86% recorded once. The TCR comes from a man aged 45-60 years in good health and CMV-seronegative. This chain joins TRBV7-2 and TRBJ1-3; 7 nucleotides align to TRBD1. What was sequenced was CD4+ T cells from PBMCs. The CDR3 sequence: CASSSGGSGNTIYF. CDR3 bases: TGTGCCAGCAGCTCAGGGGGCTCTGGAAACACCATATATTTT. Looking up the rest from reference TRBV7-2 and TRBJ1-3 gives the full variable domain: GAGVSQSPSNKVTEKGKDVELRCDPISGHTALYWYRQSLGQGLEFLIYFQGNSAPDKSGLPSDRFSAERTGGSVSTLTIQRTQQEDSAVYLCASSSGGSGNTIYFGEGSWLTVV.